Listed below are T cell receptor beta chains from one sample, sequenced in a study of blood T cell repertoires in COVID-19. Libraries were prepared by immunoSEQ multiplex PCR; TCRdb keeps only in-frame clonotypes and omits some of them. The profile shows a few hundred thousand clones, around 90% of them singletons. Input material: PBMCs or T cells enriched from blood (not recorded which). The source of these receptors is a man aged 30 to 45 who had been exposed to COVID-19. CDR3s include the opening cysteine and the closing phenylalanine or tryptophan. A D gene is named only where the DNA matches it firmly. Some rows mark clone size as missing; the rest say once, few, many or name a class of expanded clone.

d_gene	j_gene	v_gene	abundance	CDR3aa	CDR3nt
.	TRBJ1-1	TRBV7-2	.	CASSGHMNTEAFF	TGTGCCAGCAGCGGACATATGAACACTGAAGCTTTCTTT
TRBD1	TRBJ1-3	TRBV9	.	CASSTWTGEYSGNTIYF	TGTGCCAGCAGCACATGGACAGGCGAATACTCTGGAAACACCATATATTTT
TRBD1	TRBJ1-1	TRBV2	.	CASSRDRGQGIGITEAFF	TGTGCCAGCTCCCGGGACAGGGGGCAAGGTATAGGAATCACTGAAGCTTTCTTT
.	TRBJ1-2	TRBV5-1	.	CASSLMDSIYGYTF	TGCGCCAGCAGCTTGATGGACAGTATCTATGGCTACACCTTC
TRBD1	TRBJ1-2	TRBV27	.	CASSYSGQGSGYTF	TGTGCCAGCAGTTACTCGGGACAGGGTTCTGGCTACACCTTC
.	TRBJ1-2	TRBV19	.	CASSIVHRLNYGYTF	TGTGCCAGTAGTATAGTACACAGGTTGAACTATGGCTACACCTTC
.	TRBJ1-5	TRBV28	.	CASTSLWAPNQPQHF	TGTGCCAGCACCTCGCTTTGGGCTCCCAATCAGCCCCAGCATTTT
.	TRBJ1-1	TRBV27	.	CASADEQGYTEAFF	TGTGCCAGCGCTGATGAACAGGGTTACACTGAAGCTTTCTTT
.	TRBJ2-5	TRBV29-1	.	CSVGPRVQETQYF	TGCAGCGTTGGACCCAGGGTCCAAGAGACCCAGTACTTC
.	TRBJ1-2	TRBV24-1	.	CATHFPAGGKGDTF	TGTGCCACCCACTTTCCCGCGGGGGGGAAGGGGGACACCTTC
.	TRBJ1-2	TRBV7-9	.	CASSIQYGYTF	TGTGCCAGCAGCATTCAGTATGGCTACACCTTC
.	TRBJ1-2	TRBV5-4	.	CASLKSGGREGYTF	TGTGCCAGTCTAAAATCCGGAGGCCGGGAGGGCTACACCTTC
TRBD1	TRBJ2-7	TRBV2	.	CASTTTETGPSSYEQYF	TGCGCCAGCACGACCACTGAGACAGGGCCCTCCTCCTACGAGCAGTACTTC
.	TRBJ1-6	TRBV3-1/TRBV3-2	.	CASSQGGQNSPLHF	TGTGCCAGCAGCCAAGGGGGCCAGAATTCACCCCTCCACTTT
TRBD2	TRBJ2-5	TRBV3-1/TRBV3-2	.	CASSQERRASGGDTGLETQYF	TGTGCCAGCAGCCAAGAGAGGAGAGCAAGCGGGGGGGATACGGGCCTAGAGACCCAGTACTTC
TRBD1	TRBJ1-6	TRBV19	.	CASSLQTGFTPLHF	TGTGCCAGTAGTCTACAGACAGGGTTTACACCCCTCCACTTT
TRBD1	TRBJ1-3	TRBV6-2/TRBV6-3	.	CASSSTGTDSGNTIYF	TGTGCCAGCAGTTCGACCGGGACAGACTCTGGAAACACCATATATTTT
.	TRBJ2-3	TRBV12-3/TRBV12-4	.	CASSRTVDTQYF	TGTGCCAGCAGCCGAACGGTAGATACGCAGTATTTT
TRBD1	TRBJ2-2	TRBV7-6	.	CASSFGDRSGGELFF	TGTGCCAGCAGCTTCGGGGACAGGTCTGGCGGGGAGCTGTTTTTT
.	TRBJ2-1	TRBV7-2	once	CASSLAPTGEQFF	TGTGCCAGCAGCTTAGCGCCCACGGGTGAGCAGTTCTTC
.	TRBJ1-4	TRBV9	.	CASSVVGADEKLFF	TGTGCCAGCAGCGTAGTAGGGGCGGATGAAAAACTGTTTTTT
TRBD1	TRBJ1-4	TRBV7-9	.	CASSPGDRGWEKLFF	TGTGCCAGCAGCCCCGGGGACAGGGGATGGGAAAAACTGTTTTTT
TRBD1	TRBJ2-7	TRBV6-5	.	CATLIRDRPYEQYF	TGTGCCACCCTGATTCGGGACAGACCCTACGAGCAGTACTTC
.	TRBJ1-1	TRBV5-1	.	CASKSQGNTEAFF	TGCGCCAGCAAAAGCCAGGGGAACACTGAAGCTTTCTTT
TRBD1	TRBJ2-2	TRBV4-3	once	CASSQGDRDSGELFF	TGCGCCAGCAGCCAAGGAGACAGGGATTCCGGGGAGCTGTTTTTT
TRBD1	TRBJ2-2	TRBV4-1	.	CASSQGIQTGTGELFF	TGCGCCAGCAGCCAAGGGATCCAGACAGGGACCGGGGAGCTGTTTTTT
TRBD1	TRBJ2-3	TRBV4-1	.	CASSKEDRGTDTQYF	TGCGCCAGCAGCAAAGAGGACAGGGGAACAGATACGCAGTATTTT
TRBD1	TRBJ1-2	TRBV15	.	CATSREQGNYGYTF	TGTGCCACCAGCAGAGAACAGGGGAACTATGGCTACACCTTC